The 9 T cell receptor beta chains below come from one sample, sequenced in a study of cytomegalovirus exposure and HLA in healthy donors. Both 60 Vbeta primers and 13 Jbeta primers went into the PCR. Assay used: immunoSEQ multiplex PCR; TCRdb lists only in-frame clones, some missing. This sample yields about 77,000 clones, of which roughly 76% are seen a single time; more than 7% belongs to the top ten. The material sequenced was PBMCs. The receptors shown here come from a woman between 40 and 55 years old in good health and CMV-seronegative.

The genes are TRBV20-1 and TRBJ1-2, with D possibly matching TRBD1 (6 bases). This CDR3 spans 11 amino acids. CDR1 is DFQATT, CDR2 SNEGSKA, per germline (reference sequence). CDR3 protein: CRGGGSYGYTF. CDR3 bases: TGCAGGGGAGGGGGGAGCTATGGCTACACCTTC.

CDR3 sequence: CASSPTGQGIYEQYF. The CDR3 nucleotides are TGTGCCAGCTCACCAACGGGACAGGGGATCTACGAGCAGTACTTC. The chain is built from TRBV18 and TRBJ2-7; 10 nucleotides agree with TRBD1. CDR3 length: 15 amino acids. With V trimmed by 2 bases and J by 3 bases, 4 bases remained unmatched. Germline assignment: CDR1 KGHSH and CDR2 LQKENI. The variable domain in full, completed from reference TRBV18 and TRBJ2-7, reads NAGVMQNPRHLVRRRGQEARLRCSPMKGHSHVYWYRQLPEEGLKFMVYLQKENIIDESGMPKERFSAEFPKEGPSILRIQQVVRGDSAAYFCASSPTGQGIYEQYFGPGTRLTVT.

CDR3 DNA: TGCGCCAGCAGCCCGGGACAGGAAGCGTTCGGGGAGCTGTTTTTT. Its protein product is CASSPGQEAFGELFF. The J gene is TRBJ2-2, the V gene TRBV5-1, with 8 bases fitting TRBD1. The CDR3 sequence is 15 residues long. In germline, CDR1 is SGHRS, CDR2 YFSETQ. V shed 4 bases and J 7 bases; nucleotides not matched to a gene: 9.

The chain links TRBV2 to TRBJ1-4, with 9 bases fitting TRBD1. Trimming at V came to 6 bases and at J to 5 bases, leaving 4 bases not matched to a gene. The CDR3 consists of 14 residues. CDR1 and CDR2 from the germline V gene are SNHLY and FYNNEI. CDR3 sequence reads: CASRADRGNEKLFF. As DNA, the CDR3 is TGTGCCAGCAGAGCGGACAGGGGCAATGAAAAACTGTTTTTT.

The V gene is TRBV4-1, the J gene TRBJ2-5; D gene ambiguous. The CDR3 has 15 amino acids. V was clipped by 0 bases and J by 9 bases, with 17 bases between them. Germline lookup yields CDR1 MGHRA and CDR2 YSYEKL. The CDR3 DNA sequence: TGCGCCAGCAGCCAAGATCGGGTGCCCTGGCTAGCCCAGTACTTC. It codes for CASSQDRVPWLAQYF.

This rearrangement joins TRBV28 to TRBJ2-7; perhaps TRBD1 as D (5 bases). Germline CDR1 MDHEN, CDR2 SYDVKM. The CDR3 spans 16 residues. V was pared by 7 bases and J by 2 bases, with 21 bases between. In DNA form, the CDR3 reads TGTGCCAGCACCTTGAACGTGGGGCTAGACGCCTACGAGCAGTACTTC. This codes for CASTLNVGLDAYEQYF.

The gene calls are TRBV9 and TRBJ1-2, with 8 bases identical to TRBD1. J was trimmed by 5 bases and V by 0 bases; bases with no gene match: 6. The CDR3 spans 15 residues. Germline V gene sequence: CDR1 SGDLS, CDR2 YYNGEE. The CDR3 DNA reads TGTGCCAGCAGCGTAGATGGGACAGGTTTTTATGGCTACACCTTC. Its translation: CASSVDGTGFYGYTF.

This clone was detected a few times. The J gene is TRBJ2-2, the V gene TRBV7-9; D is ambiguous. V lost 4 bases, J lost 9 bases, and 9 bases lay in between. This CDR3 is built from 12 residues. Germline V gene sequence: CDR1 SEHNR, CDR2 FQNEAQ (reference sequence). The CDR3 region has the DNA TGTGCCAGCAGCTCGACTTGGAGGGAGCTGTTTTTT. Protein product: CASSSTWRELFF. Full variable domain (remainder filled in from reference TRBV7-9 and TRBJ2-2): DTGVSQNPRHKITKRGQNVTFRCDPISEHNRLYWYRQTLGQGPEFLTYFQNEAQLEKSRLLSDRFSAERPKGSFSTLEIQRTEQGDSAMYLCASSSTWRELFFGEGSRLTVL.

The J gene is TRBJ1-4, the V gene TRBV2, with 7 nucleotides matching TRBD1. The CDR3 has 17 amino acids. The ends lost 5 bases at V and 5 bases at J; junction bases unmatched: 14. Per germline, CDR1 SNHLY and CDR2 FYNNEI. The CDR3 region is CASSSPGQRTLNEKLFF. In DNA, the CDR3 is TGTGCCAGCAGTTCCCCGGGACAGCGCACCTTGAATGAAAAACTGTTTTTT.